Each of the 13 T cell receptor beta chains below was sequenced from the same sample in a study of blood T cells in healthy people across ages. Next came a second PCR, run for about 7 to 12 cycles, which used a sample-barcoded 5' primer along with a J-beta primer mix. From the 5' RACE reads, TCRdb called clonotypes with MiXCR, one entry per CDR3 protein. The repertoire holds over 700,000 distinct CDR3 sequences, with less than 70% as singletons. The sequencing input was blood. The receptors shown here come from a man older than 75 in good health.

The chain is built from TRBV20-1 and TRBJ2-1; weak D call: TRBD2 (6 bases). Trimming removed 6 bases from V and 8 bases from J, with 23 bases in between. The germline CDR1 and CDR2 sequences are DFQATT and SNEGSKA (reference sequence). The CDR3 spans 15 residues. The CDR3 DNA follows: TGCAGTGCAGCCCGGGCAGCGGGCTTTAGGTATGAGCAGTTCTTC. Protein: CSAARAAGFRYEQFF.

V and J are TRBV7-2 and TRBJ2-1; 13 bases align to TRBD2. CDR3 length equals 16 residues. Trimming took 4 bases from V and 4 from J; bases not matched to a gene: 4. From germline, CDR1 is SGHTA and CDR2 FQGNSA. CDR3 amino acids: CASSSRTSGGYNEQFF. CDR3 DNA sequence: TGTGCCAGCAGCTCCCGGACTAGCGGGGGATACAATGAGCAGTTCTTC.

The chain joins TRBV4-2 to TRBJ2-1; D perhaps matches TRBD2 (5 bases). The CDR3 loop spans 16 amino acids. Per germline, CDR1 LGHNA and CDR2 YNFKEQ. Trimming stripped 4 bases from V and 5 bases from J, with 18 bases between. The CDR3: CASSLQSGPGDNEQFF. CDR3 DNA: TGTGCCAGCAGCCTACAAAGCGGTCCGGGCGACAATGAGCAGTTCTTC.

The rearrangement links TRBV29-1 to TRBJ1-1; D not certain. Germline CDR1 is SQVTM and CDR2 is ANQGSEA. This CDR3 contains 12 residues. With 1 base removed from V and 0 bases from J, the gap between germline ends came to 3 bases. In nucleotides, the CDR3 is TGCAGCGTTGAAGGTATGAACACTGAAGCTTTCTTT. The encoded protein is CSVEGMNTEAFF.

This chain uses TRBV10-3 with TRBJ2-4, with 10 bases that match TRBD2. The CDR3 contains 15 residues. Trimming at V came to 7 bases and at J to 15 bases, leaving 18 bases not matched to a gene. Germline assignment: CDR1 ENHRY and CDR2 SYGVKD. The CDR3 sequence is CAIKGASGSGDERYF. In nucleotides, the CDR3 is TGTGCCATCAAAGGGGCTAGCGGGAGTGGAGATGAGCGGTACTTC.

The sample holds a few counts of this clonotype. The chain carries TRBV6-5 and TRBJ1-2; D is undetermined. The V end lost 3 bases, the J end lost 11 bases, and 19 bases lay between the germline ends. Germline CDR1 reads MNHEY; CDR2 reads SVGAGI. The CDR3 has 14 residues. CDR3 in amino acids: CASSYGRRIGGYTF. CDR3 DNA sequence: TGTGCCAGCAGTTATGGGAGGAGAATAGGAGGTTACACCTTC.

This clonotype has just one count. This chain connects TRBV12-3 or TRBV12-4 to TRBJ2-2; 9 nucleotides align to TRBD1. V shed 6 bases, J shed 6 bases, and the junction held 2 bases outside the gene matches. This CDR3 region has 13 residues. The CDR3 reads CASSGTGPGELFF. CDR3 DNA: TGTGCCAGCAGCGGGACAGGGCCCGGGGAGCTGTTTTTT.

The genes are TRBV21-1 and TRBJ2-7. TRBV21-1 is a pseudogene segment. This CDR3 is 12 amino acids long. The CDR3 bases are TGTGCCAGCAGCAAGTTCCGCTACGAGCAGTACTTC. Protein: CASSKFRYEQYF.

This clonotype was observed a few times. This may be a read error: a much more frequent sequence differs by one nucleotide. V is TRBV7-2 and J is TRBJ2-1; 7 nucleotides align to TRBD1. This CDR3 is 15 amino acids long. Trimming took 5 bases from V and 2 from J; bases not matched to a gene: 6. Germline CDR1 SGHTA, CDR2 FQGNSA. CDR3 sequence reads: CASSPWTGPYNEQFF. Here the CDR3 DNA reads TGTGCCAGCAGCCCTTGGACAGGCCCCTACAATGAGCAGTTCTTC.

The V gene is TRBV4-1, the J gene TRBJ2-5, with D tentatively TRBD2 (6 bases). V was cut by 1 base and J by 4 bases, with 7 bases left in between. The length of the CDR3 is 13 residues. Germline V lookup: CDR1 MGHRA, CDR2 YSYEKL. CDR3 residues: CASSQVGLETQYF. CDR3 DNA sequence: TGCGCCAGCAGCCAAGTGGGACTAGAGACCCAGTACTTC.

The rearrangement joins TRBV24-1 to TRBJ2-3; D gene ambiguous. V lost 12 bases, J lost 4 bases, and 10 bases lay in between. Germline V gene sequence: CDR1 KGHDR, CDR2 SFDVKD. CDR3 size: 11 residues. The CDR3 DNA follows: TGTGCCTGTGGGAAAGCAGATACGCAGTATTTT. It translates to CACGKADTQYF.

A note on this clonotype: Relative to the germline gene, one junction end is altered; a read error may explain this. The genes are TRBV6-1 and TRBJ2-1, with no clear D. The CDR3 length is 13 residues. Germline V gene sequence: CDR1 MNHNS, CDR2 SASEGT. The CDR3 bases are TGTGCTAGCACCCGGCGGAGCTACAATGAGCAGTTCTTC. Its protein is CASTRRSYNEQFF.

The V call is TRBV3-1, the J call TRBJ1-3, with D perhaps TRBD1 (5 bases). CDR3 length: 15 amino acids. The V end lost 4 bases, the J end lost 2 bases, and 12 bases lay between the germline ends. Germline CDR1 and CDR2: LGHDT and YNNKEL (reference sequence). In DNA, the CDR3 is TGTGCCAGCAGCCCACGAGGGGCTACTGGAAACACCATATATTTT. Amino acids: CASSPRGATGNTIYF.